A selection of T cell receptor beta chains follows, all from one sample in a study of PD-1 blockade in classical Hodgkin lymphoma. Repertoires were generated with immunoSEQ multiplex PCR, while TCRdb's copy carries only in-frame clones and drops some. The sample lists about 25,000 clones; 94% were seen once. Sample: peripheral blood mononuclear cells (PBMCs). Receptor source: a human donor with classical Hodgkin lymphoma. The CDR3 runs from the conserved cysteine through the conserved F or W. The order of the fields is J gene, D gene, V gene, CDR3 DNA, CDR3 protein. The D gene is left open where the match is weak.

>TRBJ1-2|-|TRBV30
TGTGCCTGGAGTGTACAGGGAGGGTATGGCTACACCTTC
CAWSVQGGYGYTF
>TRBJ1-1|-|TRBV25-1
TGTGCCAGCAGTGATTGGGCAGGCAACACTGAAGCTTTCTTT
CASSDWAGNTEAFF
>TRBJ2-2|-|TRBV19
TGTGCCAGTAGTACTAGAGTCGGGGGTGTTCCGAGGGAGCTGTTTTTT
CASSTRVGGVPRELFF
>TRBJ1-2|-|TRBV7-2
TGTGCCAGCAGCCCAAGCCCCTACGGACAGTTTAACTATGGCTACACCTTC
CASSPSPYGQFNYGYTF
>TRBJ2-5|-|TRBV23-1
TGCGCCAGCAGTCAATGCGACCAGGGGGGGGAGACCCAGTACTTC
CASSQCDQGGETQYF
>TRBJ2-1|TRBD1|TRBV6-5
TGTGCCAGCAGGTACGCGGGACAGGGAACCTACAATGAGCAGTTCTTC
CASRYAGQGTYNEQFF
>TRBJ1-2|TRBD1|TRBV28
TGTGCCAGCAGTTTGTCTGGGACAGGGTATCCCTATGGCTACACCTTC
CASSLSGTGYPYGYTF
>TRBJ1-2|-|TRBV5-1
TGCGCCAGCACCCCGCAGGATGGCTACACCTTC
CASTPQDGYTF
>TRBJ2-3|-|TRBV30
TGTGCCTGGACACGGGGATGGGGAGATACGCAGTATTTT
CAWTRGWGDTQYF
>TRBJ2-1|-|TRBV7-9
TGTGCCAGCAGCCACCCTTTAAGCTCCTACAATGAGCAGTTCTTC
CASSHPLSSYNEQFF
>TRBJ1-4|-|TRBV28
TGTGCCAGCAGTTTGGCAACAGGTCGGACTAATGAAAAACTGTTTTTT
CASSLATGRTNEKLFF